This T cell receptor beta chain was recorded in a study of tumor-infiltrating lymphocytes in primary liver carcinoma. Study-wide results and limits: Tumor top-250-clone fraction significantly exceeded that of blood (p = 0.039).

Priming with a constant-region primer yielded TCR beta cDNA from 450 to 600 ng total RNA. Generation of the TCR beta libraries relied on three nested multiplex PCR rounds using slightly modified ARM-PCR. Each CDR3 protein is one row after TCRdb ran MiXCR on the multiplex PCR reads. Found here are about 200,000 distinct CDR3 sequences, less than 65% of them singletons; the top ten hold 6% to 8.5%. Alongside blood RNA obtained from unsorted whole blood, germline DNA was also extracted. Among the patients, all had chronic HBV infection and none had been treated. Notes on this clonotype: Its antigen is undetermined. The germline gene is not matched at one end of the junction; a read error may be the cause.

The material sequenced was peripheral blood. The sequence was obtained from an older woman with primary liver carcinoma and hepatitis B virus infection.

Written as DNA, the CDR3 is TGTGTCAGCAGCCCAGGGTCCCCGAGTGAGCAGTTCTTC. It codes for CVSSPGSPSEQFF. This chain joins TRBV7-9 and TRBJ2-1; perhaps TRBD1 as D (5 bases). CDR1 and CDR2 (germline): SEHNR, FQNEAQ (reference sequence). This CDR3 has 13 amino acids.